The present entry profiles one T cell receptor (beta chain) with its context. The data were obtained in a study of T cell responses to AZD1222 COVID-19 vaccine. The repertoire was sequenced with immunoSEQ multiplex PCR; TCRdb's copy has only in-frame clones and lacks some. The sample carries 100,000 to 150,000 clones, about nine tenths recorded once. V shed 3 bases and J 4 bases; nucleotides not matched to a gene: 5. Germline CDR1 reads MNHNS; CDR2 reads SASEGT. The CDR3 consists of 16 residues. The receptor's source is an adult in good health. The material sequenced was peripheral blood, taken on day 0 of AZD1222 vaccination. The chain links TRBV6-1 to TRBJ2-2; 10 nucleotides match TRBD1. The CDR3 coding sequence is TGTGCCAGCAGTGAGGACAGGGGGTTCGGCACCGGGGAGCTGTTTTTT. This codes for CASSEDRGFGTGELFF.